This T cell receptor (beta chain) was recorded in a study of patients and donors after allogeneic stem cell transplantation. One entry per CDR3 protein, called by TCRdb with MiXCR from the RT-PCR reads. The sample has about 24,000 distinct CDR3 sequences; approximately 43% are singletons. V lost 3 bases, J lost 4 bases, and 2 bases stayed unmatched. There are 13 residues in the CDR3. CDR1 and CDR2 (germline): KGHSH, LQKENI. J is TRBJ1-2 and V is TRBV18, with 7 nucleotides matching TRBD1. The sequence derives from a human donor who was either an allogeneic HSCT recipient or a stem cell or donor lymphocyte infusion donor (not recorded which). It is not recorded whose cells these are; they may come from a transplant donor. Sequencing input: blood, either unsorted or a sorted T cell fraction (not recorded which). DNA of the CDR3: TGTGCCAGCTCACCGCGGGACAGCTATGGCTACACCTTC. This sequence encodes CASSPRDSYGYTF.